This T cell receptor beta chain emerged from a study of identical twins. General observations from the study: Zero-insertion analyses were open to partial confounding by invariant MAIT and iNKT cells.

Each CDR3 protein is one row after TCRdb ran MiXCR on the 5' RACE reads. The table has 600,000 to 850,000 distinct CDR3 sequences, 18% seen once. Of note for this clonotype: Its antigen is still unknown.

The CDR3 consists of 16 residues. Germline CDR1 reads DFQATT; CDR2 reads SNEGSKA (reference sequence). V was clipped by 0 bases and J by 6 bases, with 20 bases between them. This sample also belongs to another study, concerning T cells expressing NK-cell markers. That source notes: Sorted CD3+CD56+NKG2C+, CD3+CD56+NKG2C- and CD3+CD56-NKG2C+ T cells supplied TCR beta repertoires.

The sample was PBMCs. This TCR came from a young woman in good health. V and J are TRBV20-1 and TRBJ1-1, with D possibly being TRBD1 (5 bases). CDR3 bases: TGCAGTGCTAGAGATACCCGGTGGCCGGGAGGGGCTGAAGCTTTCTTT. Protein sequence: CSARDTRWPGGAEAFF.